Below, 20 T cell receptor beta chains from the same sample are listed, as sequenced in a study of blood T cell repertoires in COVID-19. The method was immunoSEQ multiplex PCR; TCRdb's version includes in-frame clones alone and lacks a portion of them. The table records 430,000 or so clones, roughly 90% of them present only once. Sequences were obtained from peripheral blood. The receptor source for this set is a young man with COVID-19, enrolled during active disease.

The CDR3 bases are TGTGCCAGCTCACCGCCCATTCGGGGCTCTGGAAACACCATATATTTT. Its translation: CASSPPIRGSGNTIYF. The chain has TRBV18 and TRBJ1-3; D remains ambiguous. The CDR3 sequence is 16 residues long. Germline V gene lookup returns CDR1 KGHSH and CDR2 LQKENI. The V gene lost 3 bases and the J gene lost 0 bases, with 12 bases spanning the gap. Complete variable domain (other parts from reference TRBV18 and TRBJ1-3): NAGVMQNPRHLVRRRGQEARLRCSPMKGHSHVYWYRQLPEEGLKFMVYLQKENIIDESGMPKERFSAEFPKEGPSILRIQQVVRGDSAAYFCASSPPIRGSGNTIYFGEGSWLTVV.

The chain carries TRBV30 and TRBJ1-6; D is unclear. Trimming cost V 0 bases and J 0 bases, with 6 bases left between them. The germline V gene encodes CDR1 GTSNPN and CDR2 SVGIG (reference sequence). This CDR3 is 15 amino acids long. CDR3 residues: CAWSVRGSYNSPLHF. Here the CDR3 DNA reads TGTGCCTGGAGTGTACGAGGCTCCTATAATTCACCCCTCCACTTT.

The chain employs TRBV6-5 and TRBJ2-2, with a weak D call TRBD2 (7 bases). Trimming took 6 bases from V and 7 from J, leaving 15 bases between them. The CDR3 sequence is 14 residues long. Germline CDR1 and CDR2: MNHEY and SVGAGI. The CDR3 is CASRGGGWNGELFF. In nucleotides, the CDR3 is TGTGCCAGCAGAGGGGGAGGGTGGAACGGGGAGCTGTTTTTT.

CDR3 nucleotide sequence: TGTGCCAGCACCCCGGCGGAGAGTAAAAGTTGTCAGCCCCAGCATTTT. Translated, it gives CASTPAESKSCQPQHF. This chain joins TRBV6-7 and TRBJ1-5; D not certain. TRBV6-7 is designated an ORF whose function remains uncertain. The CDR3 covers 16 residues. The V end was cut by 7 bases, the J end by 6 bases, with 22 bases between.

The chain combines TRBV27 with TRBJ2-1; 14 bases are shared with TRBD2. J lost 5 bases, V lost 3 bases, and 12 bases had no gene match. The CDR3 runs to 19 residues. Germline assignment: CDR1 MNHEY and CDR2 SMNVEV (reference sequence). In DNA form, the CDR3 reads TGTGCCAGCAGTTTTACATCCCCGACTAGCGGGAGGGCCCACAATGAGCAGTTCTTC. Its protein is CASSFTSPTSGRAHNEQFF.

Remarks on this clone: A junction end diverges from the germline sequence, so it may reflect a read error. This sequence joins TRBV7-7 and TRBJ2-5, with TRBD2 identical over 11 bases. CDR1 SSHAT and CDR2 FNYEAQ come from the germline V gene (reference sequence). The length of the CDR3 is 15 residues. The CDR3 reads CASSFSGRVSETQYF. The DNA of the CDR3 is TGTGCTAGCAGCTTTAGCGGGAGGGTCTCAGAGACCCAGTACTTC.

The chain is built from TRBV7-2 and TRBJ1-4; the D gene is possibly TRBD1 (6 bases). The CDR3 has 15 residues. The V end was cut by 0 bases, the J end by 3 bases, with 8 bases between. The V gene's germline CDR1 is SGHTA and CDR2 FQGNSA. This CDR3 reads CASSLATGPNEKLFF. DNA of the CDR3: TGTGCCAGCAGCTTAGCGACAGGACCTAATGAAAAACTGTTTTTT.

This chain links TRBV5-4 with TRBJ1-3; D perhaps matches TRBD1 (6 bases). CDR1 SGHNT and CDR2 YYREEE come from the germline V gene (reference sequence). V lost 4 bases and J 2 bases, leaving 13 bases between the germline ends. CDR3 length equals 15 residues. The CDR3 DNA reads TGTGCCAGCAGCATGGGGGGCAGAACTGGAAACACCATATATTTT. This codes for CASSMGGRTGNTIYF.

The rearrangement joins TRBV5-1 to TRBJ2-3; D call uncertain. V was trimmed by 1 base and J by 0 bases, leaving 12 bases between them. The CDR3 loop spans 16 amino acids. The germline gives CDR1 SGHRS, CDR2 YFSETQ. The CDR3 coding sequence is TGCGCCAGCAGCTTGTGGGTAGCCCGGAGCACAGATACGCAGTATTTT. This gives the protein CASSLWVARSTDTQYF.

This sequence joins TRBV18 and TRBJ2-2, with D perhaps matching TRBD1 (6 bases). CDR1 and CDR2 (germline): KGHSH, LQKENI. The CDR3 is made up of 16 amino acids. V dropped 1 base and J dropped 0 bases, with 9 bases sitting between them. The CDR3 bases are TGTGCCAGCTCACCACAATCAGGGGCGAACACCGGGGAGCTGTTTTTT. Protein sequence: CASSPQSGANTGELFF.

The chain couples TRBV5-1 to TRBJ2-5; TRBD1 agrees at 7 bases. From germline, CDR1 is SGHRS and CDR2 YFSETQ. The V gene end was trimmed by 2 bases and the J gene end by 2 bases; junction bases not matched to a gene: 6. This CDR3 region has 15 residues. Here the CDR3 DNA reads TGCGCCAGCAGCTTTGAACCGGGACAGCAAGAGACCCAGTACTTC. This encodes CASSFEPGQQETQYF.

The chain combines TRBV18 with TRBJ2-7; D possibly corresponds to TRBD2 (6 bases). The germline V gene has CDR1 KGHSH and CDR2 LQKENI. This CDR3 has 16 amino acids. V shed 3 bases and J shed 0 bases, with 15 bases lying between them. The CDR3 loop is CASSPTLAASSYEQYF. CDR3 coding DNA: TGTGCCAGCTCACCGACACTAGCCGCGAGCTCCTACGAGCAGTACTTC.

This sequence joins TRBV5-1 and TRBJ2-3; the match to TRBD2 covers 8 bases. Germline trimming cut 0 bases from V and 1 base from J; bases unmatched to any gene: 10. There are 18 residues in the CDR3. Germline CDR1 SGHRS, CDR2 YFSETQ. The CDR3 DNA reads TGCGCCAGCAGCTTGGCGGGGGGGCGGAACCATCGCACAGATACGCAGTATTTT. It is translated as CASSLAGGRNHRTDTQYF.

The rearrangement links TRBV19 to TRBJ2-1; D possibly corresponds to TRBD2 (6 bases). V lost 4 bases and J lost 9, with 19 bases in between. Germline V CDR1 and CDR2: LNHDA, SQIVND (reference sequence). This CDR3 comprises 15 residues. The CDR3 sequence is CASSSLATPSPEQFF. Here the CDR3 DNA reads TGTGCCAGTAGTAGCCTAGCGACCCCATCCCCTGAGCAGTTCTTC.

This clone was found once. The genes are TRBV19 and TRBJ2-1; 11 positions match TRBD1. Germline assignment: CDR1 LNHDA and CDR2 SQIVND (reference sequence). Losses at the gene ends were 4 bases for V and 9 bases for J; bases not matched to a gene: 5. This CDR3 contains 14 residues. The CDR3 DNA follows: TGTGCCAGTAGTAAGGGTGGACAGGGGGCTGAGCAGTTCTTC. It specifies CASSKGGQGAEQFF.

The chain uses TRBV4-1 and TRBJ1-1; D unclear. The CDR3 covers 15 residues. Between the trimmed V and J ends, which lost 7 bases and 4 bases, there was a span of 19 bases. Germline V gene data show CDR1 as MGHRA and CDR2 as YSYEKL. The chain's CDR3 is CASTLGGARGTEAFF. CDR3 nucleotides: TGCGCCAGCACCCTCGGCGGAGCCCGTGGCACTGAAGCTTTCTTT.

The chain links TRBV15 to TRBJ1-5; TRBD1 matches 11 bases. V lost 4 bases to trimming and J lost 3 bases; unmatched junction nucleotides: 5. The CDR3 has 16 residues. Germline V CDR1 and CDR2: LNHNV, YYDKDF (reference sequence). CDR3 bases: TGTGCCACCAGCACCGGGACAGGGGGAATCAATCAGCCCCAGCATTTT. Its protein product is CATSTGTGGINQPQHF.

Here the CDR3 DNA reads TGTGCCAGCAGCCCCTCGACTAGCCAGTACAATGAGCAGTTCTTC. It codes for CASSPSTSQYNEQFF. The rearrangement uses TRBV9 and TRBJ2-1; 7 bases are a match to TRBD2. The CDR3 contains 15 residues. V trimming: 4 bases; J trimming: 4 bases; junction bases outside the gene matches: 8. Per the germline V gene, CDR1 is SGDLS and CDR2 is YYNGEE.

The rearrangement uses TRBV28 and TRBJ1-4, with TRBD1 as a possible D gene (6 bases). The CDR3 totals 15 residues. CDR1 and CDR2 (germline): MDHEN, SYDVKM. Trimming pared 4 bases from V and 3 bases from J, leaving 12 bases between. This chain's CDR3 is CASSSRTESNEKLFF. The CDR3 bases are TGTGCCAGCAGTTCTCGGACAGAGTCTAATGAAAAACTGTTTTTT.

The rearrangement joins TRBV2 to TRBJ2-2, with a weak D call TRBD1 (5 bases). CDR3 length: 15 residues. The germline V gene encodes CDR1 SNHLY and CDR2 FYNNEI. Trimming took off 2 bases at V and 6 bases at J, with 13 bases between the two ends. CDR3 bases: TGTGCCAGCAGTGAACAGGGCTTAGGGTCCGGGGAGCTGTTTTTT. Translation gives CASSEQGLGSGELFF.